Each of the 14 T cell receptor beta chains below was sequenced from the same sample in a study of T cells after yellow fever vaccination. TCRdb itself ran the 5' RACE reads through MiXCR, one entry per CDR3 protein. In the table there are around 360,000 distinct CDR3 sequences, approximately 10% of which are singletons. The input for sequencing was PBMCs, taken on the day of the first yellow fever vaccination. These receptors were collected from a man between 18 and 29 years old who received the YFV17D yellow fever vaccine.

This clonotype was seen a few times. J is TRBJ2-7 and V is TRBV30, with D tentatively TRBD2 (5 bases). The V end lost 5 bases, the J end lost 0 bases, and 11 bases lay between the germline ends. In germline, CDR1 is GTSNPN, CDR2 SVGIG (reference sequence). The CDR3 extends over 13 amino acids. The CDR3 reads CAWGGRNSYEQYF. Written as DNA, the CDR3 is TGTGCCTGGGGCGGGCGGAACTCCTACGAGCAGTACTTC.

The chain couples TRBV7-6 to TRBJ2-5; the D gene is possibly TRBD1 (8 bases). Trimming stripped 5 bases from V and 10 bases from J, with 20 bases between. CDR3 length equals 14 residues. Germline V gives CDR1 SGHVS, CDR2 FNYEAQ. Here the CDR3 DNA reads TGTGCCAGCAGCAAAGAAGCGGGACAGGACCACCAGTACTTC. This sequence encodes CASSKEAGQDHQYF. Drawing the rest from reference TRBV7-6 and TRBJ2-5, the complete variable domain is GAGVSQSPRYKVTKRGQDVALRCDPISGHVSLYWYRQALGQGPEFLTYFNYEAQQDKSGLPNDRFSAERPEGSISTLTIQRTEQRDSAMYRCASSKEAGQDHQYFGPGTRLLVL.

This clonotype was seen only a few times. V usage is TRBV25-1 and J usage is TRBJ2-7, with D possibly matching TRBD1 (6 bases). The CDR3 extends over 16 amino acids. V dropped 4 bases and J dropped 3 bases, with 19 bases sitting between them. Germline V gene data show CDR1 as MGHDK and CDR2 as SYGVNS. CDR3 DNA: TGTGCCAGCAGTGCAGGGGCCGGAATATTAGTCTACGAGCAGTACTTC. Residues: CASSAGAGILVYEQYF.

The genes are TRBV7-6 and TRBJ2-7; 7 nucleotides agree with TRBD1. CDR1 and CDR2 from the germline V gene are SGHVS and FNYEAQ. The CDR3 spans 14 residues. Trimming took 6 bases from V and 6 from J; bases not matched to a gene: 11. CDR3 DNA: TGTGCCAGCAGTCCTACGGGACAGCTCTCCGAGCAGTACTTC. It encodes CASSPTGQLSEQYF.

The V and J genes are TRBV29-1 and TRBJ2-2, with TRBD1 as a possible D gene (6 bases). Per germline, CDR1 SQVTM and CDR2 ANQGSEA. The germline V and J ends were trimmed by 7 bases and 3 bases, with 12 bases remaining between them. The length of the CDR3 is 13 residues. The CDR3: CSARGIYTGELFF. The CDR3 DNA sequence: TGCAGCGCGAGGGGGATTTACACCGGGGAGCTGTTTTTT.

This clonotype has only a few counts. The CDR3 loop is CASSLDTNGTQYF. Written as DNA, the CDR3 is TGCGCCAGCAGCTTGGACACGAACGGGACCCAGTACTTC. The chain uses TRBV5-1 and TRBJ2-5; D gene ambiguous. Deletions cut 0 bases from V and 7 bases from J, with 10 bases between. This CDR3 is 13 amino acids long. Germline V gives CDR1 SGHRS, CDR2 YFSETQ.

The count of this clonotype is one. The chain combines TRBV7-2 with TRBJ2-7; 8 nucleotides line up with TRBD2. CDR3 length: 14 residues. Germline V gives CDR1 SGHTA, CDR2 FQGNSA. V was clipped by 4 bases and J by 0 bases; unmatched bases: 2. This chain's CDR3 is CASSSSGHSYEQYF. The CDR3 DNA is TGTGCCAGCAGCTCTAGCGGGCACTCCTACGAGCAGTACTTC.

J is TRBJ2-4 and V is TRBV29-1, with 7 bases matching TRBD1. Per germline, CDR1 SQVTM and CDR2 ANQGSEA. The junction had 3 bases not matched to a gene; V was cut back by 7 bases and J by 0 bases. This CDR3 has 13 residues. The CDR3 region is CSAGQVAKNIQYF. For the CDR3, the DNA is TGCAGCGCCGGACAGGTAGCCAAAAACATTCAGTACTTC.

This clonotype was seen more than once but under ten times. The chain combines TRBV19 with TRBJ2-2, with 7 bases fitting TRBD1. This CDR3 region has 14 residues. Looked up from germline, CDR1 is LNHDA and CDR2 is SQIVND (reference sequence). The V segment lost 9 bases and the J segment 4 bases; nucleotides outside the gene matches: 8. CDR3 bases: TGTGCCAGCCGGACAGGCGGAAGCACCGGGGAGCTGTTTTTT. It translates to CASRTGGSTGELFF.

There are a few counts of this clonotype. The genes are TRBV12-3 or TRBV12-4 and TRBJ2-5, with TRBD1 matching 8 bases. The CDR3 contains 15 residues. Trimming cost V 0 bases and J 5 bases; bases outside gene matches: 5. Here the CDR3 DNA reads TGTGCCAGCAGTTTAGCCGGACAGGGTTCGGAGACCCAGTACTTC. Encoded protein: CASSLAGQGSETQYF.

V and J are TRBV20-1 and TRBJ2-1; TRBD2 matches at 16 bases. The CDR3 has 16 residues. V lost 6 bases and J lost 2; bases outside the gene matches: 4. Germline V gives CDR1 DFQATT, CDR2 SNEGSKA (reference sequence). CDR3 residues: CSATGTSGGAYNEQFF. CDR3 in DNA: TGCAGTGCCACCGGGACTAGCGGGGGGGCCTACAATGAGCAGTTCTTC.

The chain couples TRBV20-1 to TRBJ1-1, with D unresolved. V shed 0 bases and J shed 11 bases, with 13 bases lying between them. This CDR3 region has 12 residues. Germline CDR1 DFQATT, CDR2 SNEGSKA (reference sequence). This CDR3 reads CSARDSGRLAFF. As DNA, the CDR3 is TGCAGTGCTAGAGATTCGGGAAGGTTGGCTTTCTTT.

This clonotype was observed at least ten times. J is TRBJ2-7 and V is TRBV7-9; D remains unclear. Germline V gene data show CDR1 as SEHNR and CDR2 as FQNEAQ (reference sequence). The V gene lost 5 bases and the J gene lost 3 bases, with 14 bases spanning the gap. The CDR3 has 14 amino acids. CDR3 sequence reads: CASSAHSDLYEQYV. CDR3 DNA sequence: TGTGCCAGCAGCGCCCATTCTGACCTCTACGAGCAGTACGTC.

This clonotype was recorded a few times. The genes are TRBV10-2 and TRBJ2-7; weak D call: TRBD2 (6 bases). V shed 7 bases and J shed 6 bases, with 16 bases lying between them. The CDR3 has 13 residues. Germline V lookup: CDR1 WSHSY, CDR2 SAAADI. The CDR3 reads CASMGGVYFEQYV. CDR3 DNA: TGCGCCAGCATGGGGGGTGTCTATTTCGAGCAGTACGTC.